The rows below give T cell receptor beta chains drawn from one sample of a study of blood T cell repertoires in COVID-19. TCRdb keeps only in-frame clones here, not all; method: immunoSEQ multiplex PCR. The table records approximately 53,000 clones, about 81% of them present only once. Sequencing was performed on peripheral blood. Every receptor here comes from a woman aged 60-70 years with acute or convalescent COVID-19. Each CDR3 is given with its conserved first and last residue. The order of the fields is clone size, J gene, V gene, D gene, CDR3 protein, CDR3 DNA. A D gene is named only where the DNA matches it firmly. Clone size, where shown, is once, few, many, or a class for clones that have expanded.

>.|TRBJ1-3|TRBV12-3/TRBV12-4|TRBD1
CASGDSSGNTIYF
TGTGCCAGCGGGGACAGCTCTGGAAACACCATATATTTT
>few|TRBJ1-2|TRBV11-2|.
CASSLETVGAYGYTF
TGTGCCAGCAGCTTAGAAACAGTTGGCGCCTATGGCTACACCTTC
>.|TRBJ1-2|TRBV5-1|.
CASSLTTAPGYGYTF
TGCGCCAGCAGCTTGACGACCGCCCCGGGCTATGGCTACACCTTC
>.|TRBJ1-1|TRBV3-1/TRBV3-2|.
CASSQLEQGETEAFF
TGTGCCAGCAGCCAATTGGAACAGGGCGAGACTGAAGCTTTCTTT
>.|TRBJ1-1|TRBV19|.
CASGPPGGEGRAEAFF
TGTGCCAGTGGCCCCCCGGGGGGGGAGGGACGGGCTGAAGCTTTCTTT
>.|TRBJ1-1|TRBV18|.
CASSPDPGQNTEAFF
TGTGCCAGCTCACCCGACCCAGGGCAGAACACTGAAGCTTTCTTT
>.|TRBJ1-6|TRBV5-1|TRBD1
CASSLDRTGDFNSPLHF
TGCGCCAGCAGCTTGGACCGGACAGGTGATTTTAATTCACCCCTCCACTTT
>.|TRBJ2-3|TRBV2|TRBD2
CASSDSRGGSEQYF
TGTGCCAGCAGTGACAGTCGGGGGGGCAGTGAGCAGTATTTT
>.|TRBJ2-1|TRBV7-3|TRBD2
CASSLGSGGRNEQFF
TGTGCCAGCAGCTTAGGCAGCGGGGGTAGGAATGAGCAGTTCTTC
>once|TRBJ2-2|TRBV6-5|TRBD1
CASRRGQVGGELFF
TGTGCCAGCAGAAGGGGGCAAGTTGGCGGGGAGCTGTTTTTT
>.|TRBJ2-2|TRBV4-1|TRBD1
CASRTPGTGNTGELFF
TGCGCCAGCCGGACCCCCGGGACAGGAAACACCGGGGAGCTGTTTTTT
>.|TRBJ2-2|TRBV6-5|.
CASSYGGGPNTGELFF
TGTGCCAGCAGTTATGGGGGGGGCCCGAACACCGGGGAGCTGTTTTTT
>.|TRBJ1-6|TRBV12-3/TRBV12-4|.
CASTLAEGSPLHF
TGTGCCAGCACCCTCGCGGAGGGCTCACCCCTCCACTTT
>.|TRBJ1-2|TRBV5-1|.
CASSWNGVGEYGYTF
TGCGCCAGCAGCTGGAATGGGGTCGGGGAATATGGCTACACCTTC
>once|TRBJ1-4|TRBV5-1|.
CASSFGGTNEKLFF
TGCGCCAGCAGCTTCGGGGGAACAAATGAAAAACTGTTTTTT
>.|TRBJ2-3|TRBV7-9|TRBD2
CASSLRLAGGALDTQYF
TGTGCCAGCAGCCTCCGACTAGCGGGGGGTGCATTAGATACGCAGTATTTT
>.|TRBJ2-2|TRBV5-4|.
CASSLSLAGIAGELFF
TGTGCCAGCAGCTTGAGTCTTGCGGGAATTGCCGGGGAGCTGTTTTTT